The entry below gives a single T cell receptor (beta chain) sequence along with its context. Its specific antigen is unknown. No much larger clone exists at a distance of one base, and base qualities are not known. These data originate in a study of blood T cell repertoires in COVID-19 (dated by TCRdb to about 2020). A note on the overall study: Collaborator samples came from the United States, Italy and Spain and covered acute and convalescent phases of COVID-19. The prospective study material was composed of cDNA or gDNA derived from T cells, B-cell-depleted T cells, or PBMCs. Subjects who had been exposed to COVID-19, were actively infected with it, or had recovered from it provided the deeply sampled blood TCRbeta repertoires that made up the dataset. The repertoires were released in a freely available public database meant as a resource for research on the immune response to SARS-CoV-2. The samples were drawn from two sources: the first 160 participants of the ongoing ImmuneRACE study, and 1,000 to 1,500 subjects contributed by 6 global collaborators. A de-identified subject ID, COVID-19 status, age in years and sex were almost always included in the sample metadata. Where HLA class I and class II types were available, the types were taken from metadata supplied by the sample provider, not from assay-based typing. What the authors observed across the whole study: How much clinical and demographic metadata was included differed by source and by participant, and the metadata was provided uncurated.

TCRbeta CDR3 regions were amplified from genomic DNA by means of the immunoSEQ Assay, a bias-controlled multiplex PCR. The study's processing was this. The number of nucleated cells in each sample was estimated by amplification of reference gene primers within the assay. To quantify the absolute abundance of each unique TCRbeta CDR3 rearrangement, sequence reads were collapsed and filtered. For each sample, productive Simpson clonality was calculated by taking the square root of Simpson's diversity index across productive rearrangements. TCRdb holds this immuneACCESS table with in-frame rearrangements only. Some clones are missing; in checked studies, unresolved V genes explain under half, and the rest has no known cause. The V and J calls and the clone size are those of that table, but D and trimming were determined from the DNA. This sample comprises about 100,000 clones, roughly 84% of them detected only once. 17% of the sample goes to the ten largest clones.

Whole blood was collected in K2EDTA tubes by collaborating institutions according to the institutions' own protocols. For TCRbeta analysis, collaborators shipped samples in one of three forms: frozen whole blood, isolated PBMCs, or DNA extracted from either of those sample types. The sequencing sample was made of peripheral blood. The TCR originated in a woman aged 55 to 70 with acute or convalescent COVID-19.

The CDR3 sequence is CASSRGRGGVPDTQYF. The nucleotides read TGTGCCAGCTCACGCGGACGCGGGGGGGTGCCAGATACGCAGTATTTT. The V and J genes are TRBV18 and TRBJ2-3, with 9 bases in between that match TRBD2. V is pruned by 4 bases and J by 4 bases, leaving 9 bases of the junction without a gene match. The germline V gene encodes CDR1 KGHSH and CDR2 LQKENI. The CDR3 goes from the cysteine to the phenylalanine over 16 residues. CDR3 DNA only is kept here, 48 bases in frame from base 1.